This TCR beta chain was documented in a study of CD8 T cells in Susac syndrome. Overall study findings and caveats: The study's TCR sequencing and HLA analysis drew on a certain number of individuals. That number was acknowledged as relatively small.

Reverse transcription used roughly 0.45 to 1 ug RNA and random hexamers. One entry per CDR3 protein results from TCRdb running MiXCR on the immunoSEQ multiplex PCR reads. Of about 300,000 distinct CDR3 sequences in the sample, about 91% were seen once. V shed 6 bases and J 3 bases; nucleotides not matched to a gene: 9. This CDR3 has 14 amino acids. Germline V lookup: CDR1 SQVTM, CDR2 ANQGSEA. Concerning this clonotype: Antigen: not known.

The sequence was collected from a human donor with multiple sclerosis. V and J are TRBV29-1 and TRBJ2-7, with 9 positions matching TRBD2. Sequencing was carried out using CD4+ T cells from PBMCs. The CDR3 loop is CSVQRVSGSYEQYF. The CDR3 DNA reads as TGCAGCGTCCAGCGGGTTAGCGGGAGCTACGAGCAGTACTTC.